This T cell receptor (beta chain) was retrieved from a study of identifying expanded T cells in peripheral blood (dated by TCRdb to between 2019 and 2020). Some background on the complete study: Technical replicates were generated by sequencing separate aliquots of the same genomic DNA pool, with four replicates compared pairwise.

Overall study results and their limits: The binomial model flagged about 1.2 differentially abundant clones between technical replicates, compared with 15 to 17 over approximately 2 weeks and 19 over four weeks. For all healthy donors, the variance in clone template counts between approximately two-week samples rose significantly as total template count increased. Across all healthy-donor time intervals, the beta-binomial model significantly lowered both the number of clones called differentially abundant and the false-positive rate. The authors expected that over much longer intervals, such as months to years, biological variance in healthy repertoires might increase even further.

During the collection period, no immune events, such as infections, were documented for the healthy donors. To calibrate time-dependent variance in a beta-binomial model of T-cell clone differential abundance, blood repertoires from healthy donors were used as a training cohort. The training cohort included around 10 healthy donors, of whom 3 were female and 7 were male. An age range of roughly 29 to 70 years, with an average of roughly 45 years, was recorded for the donors. Whole blood from each healthy donor was obtained from a commercial supplier and was collected at three time points 2 to 3 weeks apart. For immunosequencing, genomic DNA was extracted from whole blood that had not been sorted. The immunoSEQ Assay, which relies on bias-controlled multiplex PCR amplification of genomic DNA, was used to profile TCRbeta CDR3 regions. Per the source publication's procedure: To quantify the absolute abundance of each unique TCRbeta CDR3 region, the sequences were collapsed and filtered. Differential abundance was tested with two models: a binomial (Fisher-equivalent) model and a beta-binomial model that adds time-dependent variance fitted from healthy donors. Clones with fewer than 5 combined templates were excluded, and clones with Benjamini-Hochberg FDR below 0.01 were called differentially abundant. Using the form v = (b*log(k)+a)^2, the beta-binomial variance was modeled as a function of the total template count across the two samples. TCRdb took over this immuneACCESS table, retaining in-frame rearrangements with V and J assigned. Such tables are incomplete; in checked studies, under half of the missing clones stem from an unresolved V gene, and the remainder is unexplained. V and J calls and clone size follow that table, whereas D and trimming were derived from the DNA. This sample comprises approximately 110,000 clones, approximately 90% of them detected only once. About a sixth of the sample rests with the top ten.

Regarding this clone: Its binding antigen is unknown. It has no much larger one-base neighbor in the sample; base qualities were not kept.

V ends up 4 bases short and J 3 bases short, with an unmatched junction base count of 16. CDR1 and CDR2, looked up from the germline V gene, are SGDLS and YYNGEE. The CDR3 numbers 18 residues from cysteine through phenylalanine. Kept here is only the CDR3 DNA, which spans 54 bases and is read in frame from base 1. The sequence came from a person aged 18 to 70 in good health. The chain is made from TRBV9 and TRBJ2-3, with TRBD2 matching 8 junction bases. The material sequenced was blood. The nucleotide sequence reads as follows: TGTGCCAGCAGCCCATCTGGCGGGGGGCGTTCGAGGACAGATACGCAGTATTTT. It is translated as CASSPSGGGRSRTDTQYF.